One and the same sample provided the 23 T cell receptor beta chains below, sequenced in a study of blood T cell repertoires in COVID-19. Data came from immunoSEQ multiplex PCR; TCRdb stores just in-frame clones and leaves some out. The table records about 300,000 clones, 85% to 90% of them present only once. What was sequenced was peripheral blood. The receptors originated from a man in his 70s with acute or convalescent COVID-19.

This chain uses TRBV6-1 with TRBJ1-2; D perhaps matches TRBD1 (6 bases). Germline CDR1 reads MNHNS; CDR2 reads SASEGT. This CDR3 has 15 residues. V was clipped by 3 bases and J by 4 bases, with 15 bases between them. The CDR3 loop reads CASSDSRGATYGYTF. The CDR3 nucleotides read TGTGCCAGCAGTGATAGTCGGGGGGCCACCTATGGCTACACCTTC.

The CDR3 region is CASSPQPGVGNEKLFF. The CDR3 DNA follows: TGTGCCAGCAGCCCCCAACCAGGGGTGGGAAATGAAAAACTGTTTTTT. The chain is built from TRBV5-4 and TRBJ1-4, with D perhaps TRBD1 (6 bases). The CDR3 spans 16 residues. Germline V gives CDR1 SGHNT, CDR2 YYREEE (reference sequence). V lost 4 bases to trimming and J lost 5 bases, with 18 bases between them. Full variable domain (remainder filled in from reference TRBV5-4 and TRBJ1-4): ETGVTQSPTHLIKTRGQQVTLRCSSQSGHNTVSWYQQALGQGPQFIFQYYREEENGRGNFPPRFSGLQFPNYSSELNVNALELDDSALYLCASSPQPGVGNEKLFFGSGTQLSVL.

This chain links TRBV6-2 or TRBV6-3 with TRBJ2-5, with a tentative D call TRBD1 (6 bases). The CDR3 loop spans 15 amino acids. Trimming shortened V by 2 bases and J by 3 bases, and 13 bases separated the two germline ends. Germline V gives CDR1 MNHEY, CDR2 SVGEGT. CDR3 sequence reads: CASSYPQGREETQYF. CDR3 in DNA: TGTGCCAGCAGTTACCCCCAGGGGCGAGAAGAGACCCAGTACTTC.

CDR3 residues: CASSSRDIRGRDSPLHF. The CDR3 region has the DNA TGCGCCAGCAGCTCGAGGGACATTCGCGGGAGAGATTCACCCCTCCACTTT. V usage is TRBV5-1 and J usage is TRBJ1-6, with D perhaps TRBD1 (6 bases). Germline V gene data show CDR1 as SGHRS and CDR2 as YFSETQ. The V gene lost 3 bases and the J gene lost 8 bases, with 21 bases spanning the gap. The CDR3 is 17 amino acids.

The rearrangement joins TRBV3-1 (or the pseudogene TRBV3-2) to TRBJ1-3; TRBD1 aligns across 11 bases. The V and J ends lost 0 bases and 2 bases, in that order; junction bases with no gene match: 18. CDR1 is LGHDT, CDR2 YNNKEL, per germline (reference sequence). This CDR3 has 22 amino acids. CDR3 in DNA: TGTGCCAGCAGCCAAGACAGGGACAGGGGGTGTCTAAATTTCGTCCCTGGAAACACCATATATTTT. This sequence encodes CASSQDRDRGCLNFVPGNTIYF.

This chain uses TRBV19 with TRBJ1-5; 7 positions agree with TRBD1. The CDR3 contains 15 residues. V gave up 5 bases and J gave up 3 bases; unmatched junction bases: 7. Germline V gives CDR1 LNHDA, CDR2 SQIVND (reference sequence). This CDR3 is CASSFGQANNQPQHF. The DNA for the CDR3 is TGTGCCAGTAGTTTCGGACAGGCTAACAATCAGCCCCAGCATTTT.

This chain connects TRBV18 to TRBJ2-1, with D possibly matching TRBD1 (6 bases). Trimming removed 4 bases from V and 3 bases from J, with 16 bases in between. CDR1 is KGHSH, CDR2 LQKENI, per germline. The CDR3 sequence is 16 residues long. The CDR3 reads CASSRSTGHLYNEQFF. Written as DNA, the CDR3 is TGTGCCAGCTCACGATCGACGGGACACCTCTACAATGAGCAGTTCTTC. Together with reference TRBV18 and TRBJ2-1, the CDR3 gives the full variable domain: NAGVMQNPRHLVRRRGQEARLRCSPMKGHSHVYWYRQLPEEGLKFMVYLQKENIIDESGMPKERFSAEFPKEGPSILRIQQVVRGDSAAYFCASSRSTGHLYNEQFFGPGTRLTVL.

This chain uses TRBV28 with TRBJ1-6, with D perhaps matching TRBD1 (6 bases). The CDR3 has 17 residues. CDR1 MDHEN and CDR2 SYDVKM come from the germline V gene. Deletions cut 5 bases from V and 3 bases from J, with 17 bases between. The CDR3 sequence is CASSPRQAVNYNSPLHF. The CDR3 nucleotides read TGTGCCAGCAGTCCCCGACAGGCCGTCAACTATAATTCACCCCTCCACTTT. Together with reference TRBV28 and TRBJ1-6, the CDR3 gives the full variable domain: DVKVTQSSRYLVKRTGEKVFLECVQDMDHENMFWYRQDPGLGLRLIYFSYDVKMKEKGDIPEGYSVSREKKERFSLILESASTNQTSMYLCASSPRQAVNYNSPLHFGNGTRLTVT.

The chain uses TRBV7-9 and TRBJ2-7; 7 bases line up with TRBD2. There are 13 residues in the CDR3. Per germline, CDR1 SEHNR and CDR2 FQNEAQ (reference sequence). With 0 bases clipped from V and 5 bases from J, the junction kept 1 base outside the gene matches. DNA for the CDR3: TGTGCCAGCAGCTTAGCCGGGACTAACGAGCAGTACTTC. Protein: CASSLAGTNEQYF.

This CDR3 is CASSSGLAGVRGPDTQYF. CDR3 nucleotides: TGCGCCAGCAGCTCCGGACTAGCGGGGGTCCGTGGTCCAGATACGCAGTATTTT. This chain links TRBV5-1 with TRBJ2-3; 13 bases map to TRBD2. V was pared by 3 bases and J by 4 bases, with 11 bases of the junction left unmatched. The germline gives CDR1 SGHRS, CDR2 YFSETQ. CDR3 size: 18 residues.

The chain is built from TRBV7-2 and TRBJ2-3; possible D gene TRBD2, 6 bases. Trimming left V 6 bases short and J 1 base short, with 11 bases between. The CDR3 is 14 amino acids. Germline V gene data show CDR1 as SGHTA and CDR2 as FQGNSA. The CDR3, as DNA: TGTGCCAGCAGTACGGGACTTCGCACAGATACGCAGTATTTT. Translating it yields CASSTGLRTDTQYF.

This sequence joins TRBV5-1 and TRBJ2-2; no reliable D call. This CDR3 region has 13 residues. Germline CDR1 and CDR2: SGHRS and YFSETQ. V was clipped by 1 base and J by 6 bases, with 7 bases between them. The chain's CDR3 is CASSLSSPGELFF. The CDR3 region has the DNA TGCGCCAGCAGCTTGTCCTCCCCCGGGGAGCTGTTTTTT.

In nucleotides, the CDR3 is TGTGCCAGCAGACTTTCGGCTAGCGGAACCGGGGAGCTGTTTTTT. The encoded protein is CASRLSASGTGELFF. The V gene is TRBV3-1 (or the pseudogene TRBV3-2), the J gene TRBJ2-2; 7 bases align to TRBD2. Germline assignment: CDR1 LGHDT and CDR2 YNNKEL (reference sequence). CDR3 length equals 15 residues. V was pared by 6 bases and J by 5 bases, with 9 bases of the junction left unmatched.

CDR3 DNA: TGTGCCAGTAGTCGGACGGGAAATAATTCACCCCTCCACTTT. Encoded protein: CASSRTGNNSPLHF. The genes are TRBV19 and TRBJ1-6; D is unclear. Germline loops: CDR1 LNHDA, CDR2 SQIVND (reference sequence). The CDR3 is 14 amino acids. V lost 5 bases and J 5 bases, leaving 10 bases between the germline ends.

The chain links TRBV11-2 to TRBJ2-3, with 9 bases matching TRBD2. V was clipped by 1 base and J by 1 base; unmatched bases: 0. Germline CDR1 SGHAT, CDR2 FQNNGV. This CDR3 is built from 15 residues. The CDR3 is CASSLVAGGTDTQYF. The CDR3 coding sequence is TGTGCCAGCAGCTTAGTAGCGGGGGGCACAGATACGCAGTATTTT. Full variable domain (outside the CDR3, taken from reference TRBV11-2 and TRBJ2-3): EAGVAQSPRYKIIEKRQSVAFWCNPISGHATLYWYQQILGQGPKLLIQFQNNGVVDDSQLPKDRFSAERLKGVDSTLKIQPAKLEDSAVYLCASSLVAGGTDTQYFGPGTRLTVL.

This chain links TRBV5-5 with TRBJ1-4; D remains unclear. CDR1 and CDR2 (germline): SGHKS, YYEKEE (reference sequence). V dropped 3 bases and J dropped 4 bases, with 13 bases sitting between them. This CDR3 has 15 residues. CDR3 DNA: TGTGCCAGCAGCTCGCTTCGGGGAGGTAATGAAAAACTGTTTTTT. This translates into CASSSLRGGNEKLFF.

The count of this clone is one. Here the CDR3 DNA reads TGTGCCAGCTCACCACAATGGGTCGCAGGGGGAGGTCAGCCCCAGCATTTT. Its translation is CASSPQWVAGGGQPQHF. The chain joins TRBV18 to TRBJ1-5; the match to TRBD1 covers 7 bases. CDR3 length: 17 amino acids. Germline CDR1 is KGHSH and CDR2 is LQKENI. V was pared by 1 base and J by 6 bases, with 12 bases of the junction left unmatched.

J is TRBJ2-1 and V is TRBV2, with D uncertain. V dropped 2 bases and J dropped 2 bases, with 4 bases sitting between them. This CDR3 spans 13 amino acids. Germline V gives CDR1 SNHLY, CDR2 FYNNEI. The CDR3 loop reads CASSEITYNEQFF. The DNA of the CDR3 is TGTGCCAGCAGTGAAATTACCTACAATGAGCAGTTCTTC. Full variable domain (rest looked up from reference TRBV2 and TRBJ2-1): EPEVTQTPSHQVTQMGQEVILRCVPISNHLYFYWYRQILGQKVEFLVSFYNNEISEKSEIFDDQFSVERPDGSNFTLKIRSTKLEDSAMYFCASSEITYNEQFFGPGTRLTVL.

The chain combines TRBV6-5 with TRBJ1-4, with D perhaps matching TRBD1 (6 bases). Trimming left V 2 bases short and J 10 bases short, with 17 bases between. The CDR3 sequence is 15 residues long. In germline, CDR1 is MNHEY, CDR2 SVGAGI. The CDR3 nucleotides read TGTGCCAGCAGTTACCGGGGTACCATAGGGGGAAAACTGTTTTTT. Protein product: CASSYRGTIGGKLFF.

This chain joins TRBV19 and TRBJ1-5; D gene ambiguous. This CDR3 comprises 16 residues. The germline gives CDR1 LNHDA, CDR2 SQIVND (reference sequence). V was cut by 1 base and J by 1 base, with 11 bases left in between. CDR3 coding DNA: TGTGCCAGTAGTATAGTTACGGGAGCAAGCAATCAGCCCCAGCATTTT. Protein sequence: CASSIVTGASNQPQHF.

The chain uses TRBV5-1 and TRBJ1-2; D is possibly TRBD1 (5 bases). Germline V gene sequence: CDR1 SGHRS, CDR2 YFSETQ. CDR3 size: 14 residues. Trimming shortened V by 2 bases and J by 5 bases, and 13 bases separated the two germline ends. The CDR3 coding sequence is TGCGCCAGCAGCTTCCGGGAGAGGGGTTATGGCTACACCTTC. This gives the protein CASSFRERGYGYTF.

The rearrangement uses TRBV6-5 and TRBJ1-5, with 7 bases that match TRBD1. This CDR3 spans 14 amino acids. V shed 10 bases and J 2 bases; nucleotides not matched to a gene: 8. Per germline, CDR1 MNHEY and CDR2 SVGAGI. As DNA, the CDR3 is TGTGCCACCACGACAGGGTTTGGCAATCAGCCCCAGCATTTT. This sequence encodes CATTTGFGNQPQHF.

This clone occurred a few times. Here the CDR3 reads CASSEQGKGYGYTF. The CDR3 coding sequence is TGTGCCAGCAGTGAGCAGGGGAAGGGCTATGGCTACACCTTC. V usage is TRBV6-1 and J usage is TRBJ1-2; D perhaps matches TRBD1 (6 bases). V shed 3 bases and J shed 4 bases, with 12 bases lying between them. Germline-derived CDR1 and CDR2 are MNHNS and SASEGT. This CDR3 contains 14 residues.